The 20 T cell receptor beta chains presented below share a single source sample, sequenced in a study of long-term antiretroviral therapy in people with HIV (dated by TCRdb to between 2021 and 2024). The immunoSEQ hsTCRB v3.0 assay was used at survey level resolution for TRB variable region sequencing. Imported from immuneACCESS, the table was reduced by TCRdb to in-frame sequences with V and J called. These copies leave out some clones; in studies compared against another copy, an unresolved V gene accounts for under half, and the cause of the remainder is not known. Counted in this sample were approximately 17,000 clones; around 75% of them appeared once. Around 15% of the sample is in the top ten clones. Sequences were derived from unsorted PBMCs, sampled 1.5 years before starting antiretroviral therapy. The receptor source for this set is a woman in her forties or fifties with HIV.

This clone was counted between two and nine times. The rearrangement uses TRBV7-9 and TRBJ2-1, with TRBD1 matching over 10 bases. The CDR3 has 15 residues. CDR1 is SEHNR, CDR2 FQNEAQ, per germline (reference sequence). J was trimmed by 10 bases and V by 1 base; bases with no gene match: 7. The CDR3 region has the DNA TGTGCCAGCAGCTTAGGTTCCGGACAGGGGGGGGAGCAGTTCTTC. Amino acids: CASSLGSGQGGEQFF.

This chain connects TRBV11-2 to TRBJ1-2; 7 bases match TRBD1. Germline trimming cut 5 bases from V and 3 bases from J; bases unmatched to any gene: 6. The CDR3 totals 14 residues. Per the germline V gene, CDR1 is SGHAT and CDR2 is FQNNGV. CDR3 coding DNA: TGTGCCAGCAGCACCCAGGGGGGACACTATGGCTACACCTTC. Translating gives CASSTQGGHYGYTF.

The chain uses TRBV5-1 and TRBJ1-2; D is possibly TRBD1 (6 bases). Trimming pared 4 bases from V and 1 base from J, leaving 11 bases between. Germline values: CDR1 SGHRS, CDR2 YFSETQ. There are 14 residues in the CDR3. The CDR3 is CASSIGQSNYGYTF. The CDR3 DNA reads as TGCGCCAGCAGCATAGGACAGAGTAACTATGGCTACACCTTC.

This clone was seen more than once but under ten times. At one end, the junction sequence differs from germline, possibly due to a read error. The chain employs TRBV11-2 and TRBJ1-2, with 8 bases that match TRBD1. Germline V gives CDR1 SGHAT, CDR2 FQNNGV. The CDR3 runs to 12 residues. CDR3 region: CASSLGTGSVAF. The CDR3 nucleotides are TGTGCCAGCAGCTTAGGGACAGGGTCTGTCGCCTTC.

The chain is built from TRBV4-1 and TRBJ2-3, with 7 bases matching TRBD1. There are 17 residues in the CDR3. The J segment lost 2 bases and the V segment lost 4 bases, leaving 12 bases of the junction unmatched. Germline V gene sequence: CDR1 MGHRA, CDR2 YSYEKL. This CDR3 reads CASSLTPSGTVTDTQYF. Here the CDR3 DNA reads TGCGCCAGCAGCCTCACCCCCTCCGGGACAGTCACAGATACGCAGTATTTT.

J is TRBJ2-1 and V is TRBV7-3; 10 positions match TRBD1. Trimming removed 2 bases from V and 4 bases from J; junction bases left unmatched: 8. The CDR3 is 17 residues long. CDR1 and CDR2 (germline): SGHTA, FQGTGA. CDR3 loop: CASSLSADRGLYNEQFF. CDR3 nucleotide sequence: TGTGCCAGCAGCTTATCCGCTGACAGGGGGCTTTACAATGAGCAGTTCTTC.

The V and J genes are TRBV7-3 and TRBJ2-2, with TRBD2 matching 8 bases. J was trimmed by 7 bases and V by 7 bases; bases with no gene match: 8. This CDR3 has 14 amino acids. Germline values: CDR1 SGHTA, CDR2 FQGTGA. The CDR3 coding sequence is TGTGCCAGCAACAACGGGGGGGCACACGGGGAGCTGTTTTTT. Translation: CASNNGGAHGELFF.

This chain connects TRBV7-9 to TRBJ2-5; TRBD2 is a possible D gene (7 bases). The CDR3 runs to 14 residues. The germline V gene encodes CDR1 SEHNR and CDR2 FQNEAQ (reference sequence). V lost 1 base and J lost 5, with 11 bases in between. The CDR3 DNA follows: TGTGCCAGCAGCTTAGGCGGGGGCGGGGAGACCCAGTACTTC. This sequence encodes CASSLGGGGETQYF.

The CDR3 reads CASSLTGGRSSGNTIYF. The CDR3, as DNA: TGTGCCAGCAGTCTGACAGGGGGAAGAAGCTCTGGAAACACCATATATTTT. The genes are TRBV25-1 and TRBJ1-3; 9 bases map to TRBD1. The V and J ends lost 5 bases and 0 bases, in that order; junction bases with no gene match: 8. The CDR3 is 17 amino acids. Germline V CDR1 and CDR2: MGHDK, SYGVNS.

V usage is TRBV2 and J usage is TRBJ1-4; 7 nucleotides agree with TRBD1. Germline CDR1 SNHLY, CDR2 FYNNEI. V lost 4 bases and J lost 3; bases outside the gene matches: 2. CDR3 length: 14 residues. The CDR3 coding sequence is TGTGCCAGCAGTGCCACAGGGGCTAATGAAAAACTGTTTTTT. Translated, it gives CASSATGANEKLFF.

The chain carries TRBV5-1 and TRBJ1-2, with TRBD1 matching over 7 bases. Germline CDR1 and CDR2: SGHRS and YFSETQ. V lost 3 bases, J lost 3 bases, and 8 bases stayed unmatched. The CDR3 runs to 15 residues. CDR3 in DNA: TGCGCCAGCAGCTGGGGAGCTGACAGGGACTATGGCTACACCTTC. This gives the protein CASSWGADRDYGYTF.

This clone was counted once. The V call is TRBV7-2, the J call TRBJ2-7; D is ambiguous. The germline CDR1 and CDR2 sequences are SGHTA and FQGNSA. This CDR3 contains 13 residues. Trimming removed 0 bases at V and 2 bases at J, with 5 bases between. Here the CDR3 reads CASSLAWTYEQYF. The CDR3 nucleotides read TGTGCCAGCAGCTTAGCGTGGACCTACGAGCAGTACTTC. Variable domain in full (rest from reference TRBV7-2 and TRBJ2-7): GAGVSQSPSNKVTEKGKDVELRCDPISGHTALYWYRQSLGQGLEFLIYFQGNSAPDKSGLPSDRFSAERTGGSVSTLTIQRTQQEDSAVYLCASSLAWTYEQYFGPGTRLTVT.

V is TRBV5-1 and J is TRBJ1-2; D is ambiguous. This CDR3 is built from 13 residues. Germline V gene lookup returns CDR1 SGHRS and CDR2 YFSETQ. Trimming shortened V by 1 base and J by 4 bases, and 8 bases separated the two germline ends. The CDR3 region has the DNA TGCGCCAGCAGCTTGAGCCAGGTCTATGGCTACACCTTC. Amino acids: CASSLSQVYGYTF.

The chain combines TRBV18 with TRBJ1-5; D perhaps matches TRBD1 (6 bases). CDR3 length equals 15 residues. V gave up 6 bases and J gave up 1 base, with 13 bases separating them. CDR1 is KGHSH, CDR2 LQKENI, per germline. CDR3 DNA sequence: TGTGCCAGCTCGCAAGGGGGAAGGAGCAATCAGCCCCAGCATTTT. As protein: CASSQGGRSNQPQHF.

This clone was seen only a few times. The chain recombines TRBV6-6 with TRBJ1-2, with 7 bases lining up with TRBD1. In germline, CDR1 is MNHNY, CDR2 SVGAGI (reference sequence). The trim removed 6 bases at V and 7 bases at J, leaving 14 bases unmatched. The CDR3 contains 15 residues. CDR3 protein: CASSQTDREDGGYTF. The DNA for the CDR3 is TGTGCCAGCAGCCAAACCGACAGGGAGGACGGTGGCTACACCTTC.

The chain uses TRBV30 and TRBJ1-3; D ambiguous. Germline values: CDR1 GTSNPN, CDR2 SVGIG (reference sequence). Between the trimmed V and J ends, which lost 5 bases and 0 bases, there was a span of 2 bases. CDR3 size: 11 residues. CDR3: CAWDSGNTIYF. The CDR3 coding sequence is TGTGCCTGGGACTCTGGAAACACCATATATTTT. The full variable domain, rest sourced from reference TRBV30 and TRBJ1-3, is SQTIHQWPATLVQPVGSPLSLECTVEGTSNPNLYWYRQAAGRGLQLLFYSVGIGQISSEVPQNLSASRPQDRQFILSSKKLLLSDSGFYLCAWDSGNTIYFGEGSWLTVV.

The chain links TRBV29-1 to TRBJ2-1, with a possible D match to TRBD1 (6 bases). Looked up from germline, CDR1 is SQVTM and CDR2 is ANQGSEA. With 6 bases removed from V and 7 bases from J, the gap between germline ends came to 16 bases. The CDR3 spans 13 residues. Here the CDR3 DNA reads TGCAGCGTCCATAACAGGGTGGGGAATGAGCAGTTCTTC. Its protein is CSVHNRVGNEQFF.

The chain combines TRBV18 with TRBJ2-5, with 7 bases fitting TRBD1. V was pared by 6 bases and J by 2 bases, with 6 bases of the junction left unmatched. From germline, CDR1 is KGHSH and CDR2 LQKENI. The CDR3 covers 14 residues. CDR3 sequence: CASSDRRLQETQYF. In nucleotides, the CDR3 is TGTGCCAGCTCGGACAGGAGATTACAAGAGACCCAGTACTTC.

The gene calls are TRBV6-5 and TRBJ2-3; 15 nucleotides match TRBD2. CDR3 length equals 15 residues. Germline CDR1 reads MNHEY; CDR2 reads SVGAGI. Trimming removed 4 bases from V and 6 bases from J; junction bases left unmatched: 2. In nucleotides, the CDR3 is TGTGCCAGCAGTTCCGGGACTAGCGGGGGGGATACGCAGTATTTT. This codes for CASSSGTSGGDTQYF.

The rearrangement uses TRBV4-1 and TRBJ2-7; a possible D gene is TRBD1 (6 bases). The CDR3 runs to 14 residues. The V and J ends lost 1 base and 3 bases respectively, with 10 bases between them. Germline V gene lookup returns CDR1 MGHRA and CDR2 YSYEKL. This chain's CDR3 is CASSQVVGGYEQYF. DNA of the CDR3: TGCGCCAGCAGCCAAGTGGTAGGGGGCTACGAGCAGTACTTC.